This T cell receptor (beta chain) was captured in a study of cytomegalovirus exposure and HLA in healthy donors. Study as a whole: As released early, the data held roughly 85 million unique TCRs from HLA-typed donors. The Caucasian-associated ancestry cluster contained around four fifths of the 300 to 450 genotyped donors. Notes on the study in general: As confirmed in vitro, a few CMV-associated chains were specific for CMV antigens. Reportedly, diagnosis of cytomegalovirus status by the classifier showed high specificity and sensitivity.

The ends were cut back, 6 bases at V and 1 base at J, with 10 bases in the middle. CDR1 and CDR2 (germline): MDHEN, SYDVKM. The CDR3 contains 14 residues. Primers: 60 Vbeta forward and 13 Jbeta reverse. Assay: immunoSEQ multiplex PCR; the TCRdb copy retains only in-frame clones and omits some. The data contain 120,000 or so clones, roughly 10% of them seen just once; the ten biggest clones take up around 5%. Regarding this clone: Its antigen is not known.

The sequence came from a young woman in good health and CMV-seropositive. This chain uses TRBV28 with TRBJ2-1, with D tentatively TRBD1 (6 bases). Sample: PBMCs. For the CDR3, the DNA is TGTGCCAGCAGCAGGGGCAGTTCCTACAATGAGCAGTTCTTC. Translating gives CASSRGSSYNEQFF.